These T cell receptor beta chains were read from a single sample in a study of shared clonotypes between healthy human individuals. Sequenced by immunoSEQ multiplex PCR; TCRdb stores in-frame clones only, minus some. The table lists around 83,000 clones, under 65% of them singletons. The sequenced material came from memory CD8+ T cells sorted from blood. The receptors shown here come from a man aged 25-40 years in good health. Both conserved end residues are part of each CDR3. A D gene is named only where the DNA matches it firmly. A row's size may be missing; if present it is once, few, many or a size class.

size,D,V,J,CDR3,DNA
once,-,TRBV11-2,TRBJ2-3,CASSPLEWEWGTDTQYF,TGTGCCAGCAGCCCTCTTGAGTGGGAGTGGGGCACAGATACGCAGTATTTT
-,-,TRBV5-8,TRBJ2-7,CASSRGQAYEQYF,TGTGCCAGCAGCCGGGGACAAGCCTACGAGCAGTACTTC
-,TRBD1,TRBV27,TRBJ2-7,CASSSAGTGVYEQYF,TGTGCCAGCAGTTCCGCCGGGACAGGGGTCTACGAGCAGTACTTC
-,TRBD1,TRBV18,TRBJ1-2,CASSPILTGDTYGYTF,TGTGCCAGCTCCCCTATTCTAACAGGGGACACCTATGGCTACACCTTC
-,TRBD1,TRBV25-1,TRBJ2-1,CASSGLDRGLYNEQFF,TGTGCCAGCAGTGGGCTGGACAGGGGGCTTTACAATGAGCAGTTCTTC
-,-,TRBV5-3,TRBJ1-2,CARSDRNYGYTF,TGTGCCAGAAGCGACAGGAACTATGGCTACACCTTC
-,-,TRBV6-1,TRBJ2-3,CASSVPESTDTQYF,TGTGCCAGCAGTGTGCCTGAAAGCACAGATACGCAGTATTTT
few,TRBD1,TRBV13,TRBJ2-5,CASSGPPGGLKETQYF,TGTGCCAGCAGCGGCCCCCCAGGGGGCTTAAAAGAGACCCAGTACTTC
-,TRBD2,TRBV12-5,TRBJ2-4,CASAQTSGRYKNIQYF,TGTGCTAGTGCCCAGACTAGCGGGAGGTACAAAAACATTCAGTACTTC
-,-,TRBV10-2,TRBJ2-3,CASSTTSYTQYF,TGCGCCAGCAGTACGACTTCCTATACGCAGTATTTT
-,TRBD1,TRBV7-3,TRBJ2-3,CASSRQGYDTQYF,TGTGCCAGCAGCAGACAGGGTTATGATACGCAGTATTTT
few,-,TRBV9,TRBJ1-1,CASGRPSDEAFF,TGTGCCAGCGGAAGACCGTCGGATGAAGCTTTCTTT
many,-,TRBV27,TRBJ1-1,CASSSTSTEAFF,TGTGCCAGCAGTTCTACATCCACGGAAGCTTTCTTT
-,-,TRBV28,TRBJ2-3,CASSGPFELGDTQYF,TGTGCCAGCAGTGGGCCCTTTGAATTGGGAGATACGCAGTATTTT
few,TRBD2,TRBV18,TRBJ2-1,CASSPSLAGGPVSDNEQFF,TGTGCCAGCTCACCAAGCTTAGCGGGAGGGCCGGTTTCCGACAATGAGCAGTTCTTC
few,-,TRBV6-4,TRBJ2-3,CASSEGGGEDTQYF,TGTGCCAGCAGTGAAGGGGGGGGCGAAGATACGCAGTATTTT
-,-,TRBV10-3,TRBJ2-3,CAISERGPPTDTQYF,TGTGCCATCAGTGAGCGGGGTCCCCCCACAGATACGCAGTATTTT
-,-,TRBV5-5,TRBJ2-5,CASSLADSQETQYF,TGTGCCAGCAGCTTGGCTGACAGCCAAGAGACCCAGTACTTC
-,-,TRBV6-1,TRBJ2-7,CASSEVRGYEQYF,TGTGCCAGCAGTGAAGTGCGGGGCTACGAGCAGTACTTC
-,-,TRBV9,TRBJ2-7,CASSVAASSYEQYF,TGTGCCAGCAGCGTAGCCGCTAGCTCCTACGAGCAGTACTTC
few,-,TRBV28,TRBJ2-7,CASSLGITYEQYF,TGTGCCAGCTCCTTAGGAATTACCTACGAGCAGTACTTC